The rows below give T cell receptor beta chains drawn from one sample of a study of blood T cell repertoires in COVID-19. Sequencing was performed with immunoSEQ multiplex PCR; in TCRdb, only in-frame clones are kept and a portion is missing. The repertoire includes 40,000 to 45,000 clones, approximately 91% of them detected once, and roughly 21% sits in the top ten. Sequenced material: peripheral blood. Receptors were obtained from a man aged 50 to 60 with active COVID-19. The CDR3 runs from the conserved cysteine through the conserved F or W. Fields, in order: clone size, J gene, D gene, V gene, CDR3 DNA, CDR3 protein. A D gene is named only where the DNA matches it firmly. Expanded clones get a size class; other rows say once, few or many, or leave the size out.

.	TRBJ1-2	TRBD1	TRBV7-2	TGTGCCAGCAGCTTAGCATCGTGGGACAGGGCGAACTATGGCTACACCTTC	CASSLASWDRANYGYTF
.	TRBJ1-3	.	TRBV5-8	TGTGCCAGCAGCTTGGGTCAGTTCCACTCTGGAAACACCATATATTTT	CASSLGQFHSGNTIYF
.	TRBJ1-5	.	TRBV21-1	TGTGCCAGCAGCAAAGGGGACACCAATCAGCCCCAGCATTTT	CASSKGDTNQPQHF
.	TRBJ1-1	TRBD1	TRBV12-3/TRBV12-4	TGTGCCAGCATGGCGGGAGGGGGCGTTGAAGCTTTCTTT	CASMAGGGVEAFF
.	TRBJ1-1	.	TRBV12-3/TRBV12-4	TGTGCCAGCAGTTGGGGGGGGAACACTGAAGCTTTCTTT	CASSWGGNTEAFF
.	TRBJ2-3	.	TRBV3-1/TRBV3-2	TGTGCCAGCAGCCAACTAGGGGGCACAGATACGCAGTATTTT	CASSQLGGTDTQYF
.	TRBJ2-2	.	TRBV28	TGTGCCAGCAGTTTACCCGTCACCGGGGAGCTGTTTTTT	CASSLPVTGELFF
.	TRBJ1-1	TRBD1	TRBV6-5	TGTGCCAGCAGTTACCAAGACAGGGGATCTGAAGCTTTCTTT	CASSYQDRGSEAFF
.	TRBJ2-1	.	TRBV7-3	TGTGCCAGCAGCCTAGACCGGAGCTCCTACAATGAGCAGTTCTTC	CASSLDRSSYNEQFF
.	TRBJ2-1	TRBD2	TRBV7-3	TGTGCCAGCAGCATACTAGCGGGCAGCTCCTACAATGAGCAGTTCTTC	CASSILAGSSYNEQFF
.	TRBJ2-3	.	TRBV29-1	TGCAGCCAAAAGCGAGATTCAGATACGCAGTATTTT	CSQKRDSDTQYF
.	TRBJ1-1	TRBD1	TRBV28	TGTGCCAGCAGTTCCTTATCCCGGGACAGGGGGAGGGCTGAAGCTTTCTTT	CASSSLSRDRGRAEAFF
.	TRBJ2-1	TRBD1	TRBV5-1	TGCGCCAGCAGACCAACAGGGGGGTCTTCCTACAATGAGCAGTTCTTC	CASRPTGGSSYNEQFF
few	TRBJ2-2	.	TRBV6-5	TGTGCCAGCAGTTACTTGATAGGGGCCCGAACCGGGGAGCTGTTTTTT	CASSYLIGARTGELFF
.	TRBJ1-2	.	TRBV6-1	TGTGCCAGCAGTGAGAGGAGAGACTATGGCTACACCTTC	CASSERRDYGYTF
.	TRBJ2-1	TRBD2	TRBV5-1	TGCGCCAGCAGCTTGGGGGGACTAGCGTCCTACAATGAGCAGTTCTTC	CASSLGGLASYNEQFF
medium-sized	TRBJ2-7	.	TRBV7-2	TGTGCCAGCAGCTTGGTGTTGATCAGCTACGAGCAGTACTTC	CASSLVLISYEQYF
.	TRBJ2-7	.	TRBV29-1	TGCAGCGCTATTACTTATTCGTCTAGCTCCTACGAGCAGTACTTC	CSAITYSSSSYEQYF
once	TRBJ1-1	.	TRBV27	TGTGCCAGCAGTTTATGGGGGGGTGAAGCTTTCTTT	CASSLWGGEAFF
.	TRBJ1-6	.	TRBV27	TGTGCCAGCAGTTTCCGTGCTGGGGGGGGCACCTATAATTCACCCCTCCACTTT	CASSFRAGGGTYNSPLHF
.	TRBJ2-1	.	TRBV29-1	TGCAGCGTTGAAGAACAATCCTACAATGAGCAGTTCTTC	CSVEEQSYNEQFF
.	TRBJ1-4	TRBD1	TRBV5-5	TGTGCCAGCAGCTTGAATCCGAGGACAGGGGGTGAAAAACTGTTTTTT	CASSLNPRTGGEKLFF
.	TRBJ2-3	.	TRBV5-1	TGCGCCAGCAGCTCCCGCGGGCTCCTCAGCACAGATACGCAGTATTTT	CASSSRGLLSTDTQYF
once	TRBJ2-5	.	TRBV6-2/TRBV6-3	TGTGCCAGCAGTTACTCCCCGGGAGAGACCCAGTACTTC	CASSYSPGETQYF
.	TRBJ2-3	TRBD2	TRBV28	TGTGCCAGCAGTGGAGCGAGGACTAGCGGCACAGATACGCAGTATTTT	CASSGARTSGTDTQYF
.	TRBJ2-1	.	TRBV11-3	TGTGCCAGCAGCTCCAGCGGGCCGAACTACAATGAGCAGTTCTTC	CASSSSGPNYNEQFF
.	TRBJ2-7	.	TRBV6-6	TGTGCCAGCAGACCGGGTTCGGTCTACGAGCAGTACTTC	CASRPGSVYEQYF
.	TRBJ2-3	TRBD2	TRBV7-6	TGTGCCAGCAGCCTCAGGACTAGCTCTAGCACAGATACGCAGTATTTT	CASSLRTSSSTDTQYF
.	TRBJ2-6	TRBD1	TRBV18	TGTGCCAGCTCACCACTCCGCACCCTACAGGGGGCGCCCAGCTCTGGGGCCAACGTCCTGACTTTC	CASSPLRTLQGAPSSGANVLTF
.	TRBJ1-1	.	TRBV18	TGTGCCAGCTCAACGGGATCGGGGAGAACTCGGACTGAAGCTTTCTTT	CASSTGSGRTRTEAFF
.	TRBJ2-7	.	TRBV28	TGTGCCAGCAGTTTGGGCGGGACCTTATCCTACGAGCAGTACTTC	CASSLGGTLSYEQYF
.	TRBJ2-3	TRBD2	TRBV6-1	TGTGCCAGCAGTGAACAAAGCGGGAGGGGAGATACGCAGTATTTT	CASSEQSGRGDTQYF
.	TRBJ2-7	TRBD1	TRBV18	TGTGCCAGCTCACACTGGGACAGGAGCTCCTACGAGCAGTACTTC	CASSHWDRSSYEQYF
.	TRBJ1-1	.	TRBV5-4	TGTGCCAGCAGCACCGCAGGGAAAGGGGACACTGAAGCTTTCTTT	CASSTAGKGDTEAFF
.	TRBJ2-7	.	TRBV4-3	TGCGCCAGCAGCCAAGATCAGGGGGGTTTGGCAGGGGGGTACGAGCAGTACTTC	CASSQDQGGLAGGYEQYF
.	TRBJ2-7	TRBD2	TRBV18	TGTGCCAGCTCACCTGGGCTAGCGGGAGGGCTTTACGAGCAGTACTTC	CASSPGLAGGLYEQYF